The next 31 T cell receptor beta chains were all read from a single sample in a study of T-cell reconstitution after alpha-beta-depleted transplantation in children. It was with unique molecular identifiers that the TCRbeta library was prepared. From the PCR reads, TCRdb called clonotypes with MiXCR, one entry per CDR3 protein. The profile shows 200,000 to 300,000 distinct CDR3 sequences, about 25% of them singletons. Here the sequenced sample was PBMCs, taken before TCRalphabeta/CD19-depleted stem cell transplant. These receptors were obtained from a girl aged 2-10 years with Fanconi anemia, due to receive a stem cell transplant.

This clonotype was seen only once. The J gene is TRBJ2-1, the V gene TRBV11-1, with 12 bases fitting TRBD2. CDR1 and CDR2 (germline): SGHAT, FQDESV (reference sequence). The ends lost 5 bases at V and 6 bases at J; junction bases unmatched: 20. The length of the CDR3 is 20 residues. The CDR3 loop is CASSHPPPRLAGEVINEQFF. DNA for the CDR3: TGTGCCAGCAGCCACCCTCCTCCCCGACTAGCGGGAGAGGTAATCAATGAGCAGTTCTTC.

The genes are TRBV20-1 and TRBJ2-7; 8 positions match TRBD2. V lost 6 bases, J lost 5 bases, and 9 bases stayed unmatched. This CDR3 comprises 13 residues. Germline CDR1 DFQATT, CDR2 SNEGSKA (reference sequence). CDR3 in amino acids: CSATGRARNEQYF. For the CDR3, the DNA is TGCAGTGCCACCGGGAGGGCCAGGAACGAGCAGTACTTC.

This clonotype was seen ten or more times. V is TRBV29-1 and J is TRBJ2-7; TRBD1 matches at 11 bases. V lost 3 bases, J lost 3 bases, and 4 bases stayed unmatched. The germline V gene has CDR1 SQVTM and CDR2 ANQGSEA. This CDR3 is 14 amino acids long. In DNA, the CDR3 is TGCAGCGTTGATCGGACAGGGGGCAGCTACGAGCAGTACTTC. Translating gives CSVDRTGGSYEQYF.

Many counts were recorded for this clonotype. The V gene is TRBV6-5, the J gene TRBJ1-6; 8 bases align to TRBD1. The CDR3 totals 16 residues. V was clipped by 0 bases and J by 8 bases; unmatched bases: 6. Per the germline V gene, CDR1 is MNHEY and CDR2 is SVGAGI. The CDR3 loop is CASSYSMAGGDSPLHF. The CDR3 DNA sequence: TGTGCCAGCAGTTACTCGATGGCAGGGGGCGATTCACCCCTCCACTTT.

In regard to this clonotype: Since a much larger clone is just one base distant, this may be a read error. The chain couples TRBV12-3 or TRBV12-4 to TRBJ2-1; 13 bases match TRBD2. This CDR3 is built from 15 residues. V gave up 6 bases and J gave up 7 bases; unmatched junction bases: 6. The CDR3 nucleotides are TGTGCCAGCAGCCCCACTAGCGGGAGGGCGAATGAGCAGTTCTTC. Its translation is CASSPTSGRANEQFF.

The CDR3 sequence is CASSSPSGSRYEQFF. CDR3 nucleotides: TGTGCCAGCAGCTCCCCTAGCGGGAGTCGGTATGAGCAGTTCTTC. V and J are TRBV7-6 and TRBJ2-1, with 10 nucleotides matching TRBD2. J lost 8 bases, V lost 4 bases, and 8 bases had no gene match. This CDR3 comprises 15 residues. Germline CDR1 is SGHVS and CDR2 is FNYEAQ.

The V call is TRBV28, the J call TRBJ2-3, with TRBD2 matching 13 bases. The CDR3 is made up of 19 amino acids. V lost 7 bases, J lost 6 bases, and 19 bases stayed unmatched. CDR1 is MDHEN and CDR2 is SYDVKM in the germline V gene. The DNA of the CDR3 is TGTGCCAGCACACAAGATACTAGCGGGAGGGCCTATGCGTCGGATACGCAGTATTTT. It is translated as CASTQDTSGRAYASDTQYF.

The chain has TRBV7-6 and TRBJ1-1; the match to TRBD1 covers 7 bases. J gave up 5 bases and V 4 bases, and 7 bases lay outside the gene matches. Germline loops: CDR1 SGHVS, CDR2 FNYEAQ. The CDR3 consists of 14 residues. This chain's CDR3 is CASSSTGVHTEAFF. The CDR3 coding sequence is TGTGCCAGCAGCTCAACAGGGGTTCATACTGAAGCTTTCTTT.

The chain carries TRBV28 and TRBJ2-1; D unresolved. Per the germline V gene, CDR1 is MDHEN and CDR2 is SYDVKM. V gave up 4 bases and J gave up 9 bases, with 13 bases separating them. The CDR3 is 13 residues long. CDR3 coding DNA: TGTGCCAGCAGTTCTCTTCCCCGGAGTGAGCAGTTCTTC. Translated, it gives CASSSLPRSEQFF.

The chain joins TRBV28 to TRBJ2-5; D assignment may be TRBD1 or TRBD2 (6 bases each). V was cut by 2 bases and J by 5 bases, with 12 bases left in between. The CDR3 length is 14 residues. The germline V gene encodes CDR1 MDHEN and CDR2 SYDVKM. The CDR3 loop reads CASSLGQGRETQYF. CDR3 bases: TGTGCCAGCAGTTTAGGTCAGGGGAGGGAGACCCAGTACTTC.

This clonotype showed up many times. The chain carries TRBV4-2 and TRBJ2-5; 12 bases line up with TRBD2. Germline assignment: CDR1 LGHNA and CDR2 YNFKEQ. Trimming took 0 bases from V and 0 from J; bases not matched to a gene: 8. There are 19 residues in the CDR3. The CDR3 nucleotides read TGTGCCAGCAGCCAAGAGGAACTAGCGGGGGGCGAGTACCAAGAGACCCAGTACTTC. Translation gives CASSQEELAGGEYQETQYF.

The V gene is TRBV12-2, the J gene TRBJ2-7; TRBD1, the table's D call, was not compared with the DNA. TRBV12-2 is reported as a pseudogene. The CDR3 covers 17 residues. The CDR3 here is CASRLEGGGQGLYEQYF. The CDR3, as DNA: TGTGCAAGTCGCTTAGAAGGGGGAGGACAGGGCCTCTACGAGCAGTACTTC.

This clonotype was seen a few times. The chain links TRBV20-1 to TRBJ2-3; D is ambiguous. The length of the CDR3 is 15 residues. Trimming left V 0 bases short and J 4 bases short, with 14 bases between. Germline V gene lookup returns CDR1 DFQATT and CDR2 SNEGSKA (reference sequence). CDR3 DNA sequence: TGCAGTGCTAGAGATTCCAGGAGAGTTGCAGATACGCAGTATTTT. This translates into CSARDSRRVADTQYF.

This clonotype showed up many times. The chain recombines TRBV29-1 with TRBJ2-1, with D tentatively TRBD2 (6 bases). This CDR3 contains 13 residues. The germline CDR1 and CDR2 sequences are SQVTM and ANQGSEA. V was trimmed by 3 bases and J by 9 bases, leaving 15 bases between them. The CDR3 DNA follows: TGCAGCGTTGACCTATACCGGGACTCTGAGCAGTTCTTC. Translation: CSVDLYRDSEQFF.

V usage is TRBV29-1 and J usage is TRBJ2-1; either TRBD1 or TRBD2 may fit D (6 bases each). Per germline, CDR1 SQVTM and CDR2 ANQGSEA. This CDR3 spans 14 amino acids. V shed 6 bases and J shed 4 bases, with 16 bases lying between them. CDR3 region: CSVGGKGIYNEQFF. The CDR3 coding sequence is TGCAGCGTAGGGGGGAAAGGGATTTACAATGAGCAGTTCTTC.

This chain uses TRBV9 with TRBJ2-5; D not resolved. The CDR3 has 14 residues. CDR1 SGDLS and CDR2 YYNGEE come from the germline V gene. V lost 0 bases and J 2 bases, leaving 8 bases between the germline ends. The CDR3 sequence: CASSVASEQETQYF. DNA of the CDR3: TGTGCCAGCAGCGTAGCGTCGGAACAAGAGACCCAGTACTTC.

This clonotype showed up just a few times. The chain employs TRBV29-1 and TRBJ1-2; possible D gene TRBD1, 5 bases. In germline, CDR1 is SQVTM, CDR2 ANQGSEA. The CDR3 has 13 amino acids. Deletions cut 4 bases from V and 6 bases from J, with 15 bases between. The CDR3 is CSVATGGGDGYTF. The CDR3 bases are TGCAGCGTTGCAACAGGAGGCGGGGATGGCTACACCTTC.

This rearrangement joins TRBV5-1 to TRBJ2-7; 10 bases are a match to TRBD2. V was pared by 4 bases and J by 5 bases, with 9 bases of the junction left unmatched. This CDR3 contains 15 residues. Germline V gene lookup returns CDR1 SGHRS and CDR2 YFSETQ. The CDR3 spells CASSLLSGRNNEQYF. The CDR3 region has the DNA TGCGCCAGCAGCCTACTTAGCGGGAGGAACAACGAGCAGTACTTC.

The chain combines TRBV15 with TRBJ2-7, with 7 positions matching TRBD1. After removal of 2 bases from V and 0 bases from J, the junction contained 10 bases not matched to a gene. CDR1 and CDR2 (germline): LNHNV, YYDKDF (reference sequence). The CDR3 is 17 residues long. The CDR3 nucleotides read TGTGCCACCAGCAGACACCGGGACAGCAACCCCTCCTACGAGCAGTACTTC. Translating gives CATSRHRDSNPSYEQYF.

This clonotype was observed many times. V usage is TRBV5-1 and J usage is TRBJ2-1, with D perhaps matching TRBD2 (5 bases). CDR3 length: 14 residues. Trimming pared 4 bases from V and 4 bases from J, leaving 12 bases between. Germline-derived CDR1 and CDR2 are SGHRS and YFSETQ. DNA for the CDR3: TGCGCCAGCAGCCTTGACTACCTTTACAATGAGCAGTTCTTC. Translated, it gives CASSLDYLYNEQFF.

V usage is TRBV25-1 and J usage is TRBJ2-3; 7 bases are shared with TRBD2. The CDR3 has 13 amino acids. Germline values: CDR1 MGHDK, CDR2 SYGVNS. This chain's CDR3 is CASGHPSTDTQYF. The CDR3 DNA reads TGTGCTAGCGGGCACCCCAGCACAGATACGCAGTATTTT.

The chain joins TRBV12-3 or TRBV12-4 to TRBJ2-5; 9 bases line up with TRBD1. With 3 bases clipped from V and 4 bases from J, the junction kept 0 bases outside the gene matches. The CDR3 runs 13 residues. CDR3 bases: TGTGCCAGCAGTTTGGGACAGGGAGAGACCCAGTACTTC. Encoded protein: CASSLGQGETQYF.

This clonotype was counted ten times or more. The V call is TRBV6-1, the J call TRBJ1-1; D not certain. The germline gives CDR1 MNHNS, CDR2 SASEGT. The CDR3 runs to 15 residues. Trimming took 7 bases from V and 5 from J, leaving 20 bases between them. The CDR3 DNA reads TGTGCCAGCATCTACACCACCGGAAGGAAGACTGAAGCTTTCTTT. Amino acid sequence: CASIYTTGRKTEAFF.

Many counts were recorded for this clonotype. CDR3: CSARTGNPLNPYNEQFF. The DNA of the CDR3 is TGCAGTGCAAGGACAGGGAATCCCCTGAATCCCTACAATGAGCAGTTCTTC. The chain uses TRBV20-1 and TRBJ2-1; 8 bases match TRBD1. Germline V gene data show CDR1 as DFQATT and CDR2 as SNEGSKA (reference sequence). Losses at the gene ends were 6 bases for V and 2 bases for J; bases not matched to a gene: 15. This CDR3 has 17 amino acids.

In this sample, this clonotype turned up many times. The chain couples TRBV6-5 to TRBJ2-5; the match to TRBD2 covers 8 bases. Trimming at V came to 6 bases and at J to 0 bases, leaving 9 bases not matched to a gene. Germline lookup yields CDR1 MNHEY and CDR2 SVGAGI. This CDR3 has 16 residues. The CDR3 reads CASSRGLAYNQETQYF. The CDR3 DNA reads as TGTGCCAGCAGCCGAGGACTAGCCTACAACCAAGAGACCCAGTACTTC.

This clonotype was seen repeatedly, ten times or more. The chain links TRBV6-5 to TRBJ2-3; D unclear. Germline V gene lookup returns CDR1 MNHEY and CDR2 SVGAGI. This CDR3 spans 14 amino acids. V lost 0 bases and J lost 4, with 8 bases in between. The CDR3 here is CASSYSGWADTQYF. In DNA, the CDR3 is TGTGCCAGCAGTTACTCAGGGTGGGCAGATACGCAGTATTTT.

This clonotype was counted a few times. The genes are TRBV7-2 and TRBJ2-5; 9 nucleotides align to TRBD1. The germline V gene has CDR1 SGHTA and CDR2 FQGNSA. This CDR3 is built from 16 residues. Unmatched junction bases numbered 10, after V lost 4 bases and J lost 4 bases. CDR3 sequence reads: CASSSHRDRVRETQYF. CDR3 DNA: TGTGCCAGCAGCTCCCATCGGGACAGGGTGCGAGAGACCCAGTACTTC.

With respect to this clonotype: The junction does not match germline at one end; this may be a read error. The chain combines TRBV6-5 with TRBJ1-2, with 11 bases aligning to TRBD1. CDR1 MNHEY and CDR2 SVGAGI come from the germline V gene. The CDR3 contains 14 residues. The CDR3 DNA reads TGTGCCAGCAGTTACCCGGGACAGGGGGATGGCCACACCTTC. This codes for CASSYPGQGDGHTF.

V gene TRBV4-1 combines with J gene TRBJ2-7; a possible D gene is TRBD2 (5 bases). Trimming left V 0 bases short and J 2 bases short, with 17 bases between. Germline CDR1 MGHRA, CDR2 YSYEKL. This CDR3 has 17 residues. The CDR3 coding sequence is TGCGCCAGCAGCCAAGAATCGGAGGCCCTCGGGACCTACGAGCAGTACTTC. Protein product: CASSQESEALGTYEQYF.

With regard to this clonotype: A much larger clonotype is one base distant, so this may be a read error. This CDR3 is CSLLDPRLETQYF. The DNA for the CDR3 is TGCAGCCTGCTCGACCCCAGGCTGGAGACCCAGTACTTC. The chain links TRBV29-1 to TRBJ2-5; D is unclear. Germline V gene sequence: CDR1 SQVTM, CDR2 ANQGSEA. Trimming cost V 8 bases and J 5 bases, with 18 bases left between them. The CDR3 totals 13 residues.

The CDR3 sequence is CASSFTDRAYNEQFF. CDR3 nucleotides: TGCGCCAGCAGCTTCACAGACAGGGCCTACAATGAGCAGTTCTTC. This sequence joins TRBV5-1 and TRBJ2-1; TRBD1 aligns across 7 bases. V was clipped by 2 bases and J by 2 bases; unmatched bases: 4. Germline values: CDR1 SGHRS, CDR2 YFSETQ. The CDR3 covers 15 residues.